Listed here are 28 T cell receptor beta chains from one sample, sequenced in a study of cytomegalovirus exposure and HLA in healthy donors. Both 60 Vbeta primers and 13 Jbeta primers went into the PCR. Measured with immunoSEQ multiplex PCR; TCRdb has only the in-frame clones, and not every one. The sample records around 150,000 clones, under 80% being singletons. The sample taken for sequencing was PBMCs. The receptors derive from a male donor in good health and CMV-seronegative.

This clone appeared a few times. The rearrangement joins TRBV27 to TRBJ1-5, with a tentative D call TRBD1 (5 bases). The CDR3 loop spans 16 amino acids. In germline, CDR1 is MNHEY, CDR2 SMNVEV (reference sequence). Trimming removed 5 bases at V and 2 bases at J, with 16 bases between. CDR3 sequence (DNA): TGTGCCAGCAGTCCCCTGAGGGGAGGGGGCAATCAGCCCCAGCATTTT. This sequence encodes CASSPLRGGGNQPQHF.

This clone has a handful of counts. CDR3 loop: CASSHSYREPYSPLHF. CDR3 sequence (DNA): TGTGCCAGCAGTCATTCCTACAGGGAGCCCTATTCACCCCTCCACTTT. This chain joins TRBV27 and TRBJ1-6; D might be TRBD1 (6 bases). Germline assignment: CDR1 MNHEY and CDR2 SMNVEV (reference sequence). Deletions cut 5 bases from V and 8 bases from J, with 19 bases between. The CDR3 length is 16 residues.

The J gene is TRBJ2-3, the V gene TRBV27; 7 bases match TRBD2. The J segment lost 0 bases and the V segment lost 5 bases, leaving 5 bases of the junction unmatched. The CDR3 consists of 15 residues. CDR1 and CDR2 from the germline V gene are MNHEY and SMNVEV (reference sequence). The CDR3 DNA reads as TGTGCCAGCAGTCCTCTAGCGGTTAGCACAGATACGCAGTATTTT. Its translation: CASSPLAVSTDTQYF.

The chain has TRBV5-6 and TRBJ2-7, with TRBD1 matching 9 bases. Germline V lookup: CDR1 SGHDT, CDR2 YYEEEE. The CDR3 has 14 amino acids. Trimming removed 4 bases from V and 5 bases from J; junction bases left unmatched: 7. CDR3 sequence: CASSRRQGVHEQYF. Here the CDR3 DNA reads TGTGCCAGCAGCAGACGACAGGGGGTCCACGAGCAGTACTTC.

The V and J genes are TRBV11-3 and TRBJ1-1, with 9 positions matching TRBD1. With V trimmed by 6 bases and J by 2 bases, 7 bases remained unmatched. The germline V gene encodes CDR1 SGHNT and CDR2 YENEEA. CDR3 length: 15 residues. DNA of the CDR3: TGTGCCAGCAGGATTAGGACAGGGGTTAACACTGAAGCTTTCTTT. Translated, it gives CASRIRTGVNTEAFF.

The chain is built from TRBV29-1 and TRBJ2-1; D unclear. V shed 4 bases and J shed 2 bases, with 9 bases lying between them. The CDR3 length is 13 residues. The germline V gene has CDR1 SQVTM and CDR2 ANQGSEA. CDR3 sequence (DNA): TGCAGCGTTGGGCAGGTTGCCTACAATGAGCAGTTCTTC. Protein sequence: CSVGQVAYNEQFF.

The chain is built from TRBV9 and TRBJ2-1, with 7 bases aligning to TRBD2. The CDR3 is 14 amino acids. The germline V gene encodes CDR1 SGDLS and CDR2 YYNGEE. After removal of 0 bases from V and 5 bases from J, the junction contained 2 bases not matched to a gene. This chain's CDR3 is CASSVEGGNNEQFF. As DNA, the CDR3 is TGTGCCAGCAGCGTAGAGGGAGGGAACAATGAGCAGTTCTTC.

The chain employs TRBV7-3 and TRBJ2-5, with no clear D. The CDR3 is 13 residues long. The V gene lost 2 bases and the J gene lost 1 base, with 5 bases spanning the gap. CDR1 SGHTA and CDR2 FQGTGA come from the germline V gene. CDR3 in DNA: TGTGCCAGCAGCTTATCGGTCCAAGAGACCCAGTACTTC. This gives the protein CASSLSVQETQYF.

The chain combines TRBV29-1 with TRBJ2-3, with 13 bases identical to TRBD2. V was pared by 4 bases and J by 0 bases, with 7 bases of the junction left unmatched. Per the germline V gene, CDR1 is SQVTM and CDR2 is ANQGSEA. CDR3 length equals 17 residues. The chain's CDR3 is CSVGGLAGFSSTDTQYF. The CDR3 DNA sequence: TGCAGCGTTGGGGGACTAGCGGGGTTTTCTAGCACAGATACGCAGTATTTT.

This chain connects TRBV9 to TRBJ2-7; 7 positions match TRBD2. With 4 bases clipped from V and 3 bases from J, the junction kept 10 bases outside the gene matches. CDR3 length: 15 residues. Germline lookup yields CDR1 SGDLS and CDR2 YYNGEE. CDR3 sequence reads: CASSLGGGFGYEQYF. The CDR3 DNA follows: TGTGCCAGCAGCCTTGGGGGGGGGTTCGGCTACGAGCAGTACTTC.

CDR3 residues: CASIRGDEQFF. In DNA form, the CDR3 reads TGTGCCAGCATTAGGGGCGATGAGCAGTTCTTC. The chain recombines TRBV5-4 with TRBJ2-1, with D tentatively TRBD1 (5 bases). The CDR3 runs to 11 residues. With 6 bases removed from V and 8 bases from J, the gap between germline ends came to 9 bases. CDR1 and CDR2 (germline): SGHNT, YYREEE (reference sequence).

The rearrangement links TRBV18 to TRBJ2-2; the match to TRBD1 covers 9 bases. CDR3 length: 17 amino acids. Germline V CDR1 and CDR2: KGHSH, LQKENI. The V gene end was trimmed by 4 bases and the J gene end by 3 bases; junction bases not matched to a gene: 9. CDR3 sequence (DNA): TGTGCCAGCTCACGAACCCGGGACAGGGTTTACACCGGGGAGCTGTTTTTT. Translated: CASSRTRDRVYTGELFF.

The chain's CDR3 is CASSRTGYTGELFF. The CDR3 DNA reads as TGTGCCAGTAGTCGGACAGGATACACCGGGGAGCTGTTTTTT. The V and J genes are TRBV19 and TRBJ2-2; 7 bases are a match to TRBD1. The CDR3 length is 14 residues. V trimming: 5 bases; J trimming: 3 bases; junction bases outside the gene matches: 3. Germline CDR1 reads LNHDA; CDR2 reads SQIVND (reference sequence).

The J gene is TRBJ1-3, the V gene TRBV25-1; D is unresolved. The CDR3 runs to 13 residues. The germline gives CDR1 MGHDK, CDR2 SYGVNS. Trimming left V 8 bases short and J 3 bases short, with 11 bases between. The CDR3 DNA is TGTGCCAGCGAGGAGGGTAATGGAAACACCATATATTTT. This translates into CASEEGNGNTIYF.

The V and J genes are TRBV6-5 and TRBJ1-5; D uncertain. The CDR3 length is 14 residues. V gave up 4 bases and J gave up 9 bases, with 16 bases separating them. CDR1 is MNHEY, CDR2 SVGAGI, per germline. CDR3 region: CASSSQAVGLPQHF. CDR3 bases: TGTGCCAGCAGTTCGCAGGCTGTCGGTCTGCCCCAGCATTTT.

Points on this clone: Other DNA sequences in this sample translate to the same CDR3. V gene TRBV9 combines with J gene TRBJ2-7, with D perhaps TRBD2 (6 bases). Trimming pared 0 bases from V and 4 bases from J, leaving 14 bases between. The germline gives CDR1 SGDLS, CDR2 YYNGEE. The CDR3 has 15 amino acids. The CDR3 sequence is CASSVATGGRYEQYF. CDR3 nucleotide sequence: TGTGCCAGCAGCGTAGCTACCGGGGGTAGATACGAGCAGTACTTC.

The genes are TRBV5-6 and TRBJ2-7, with 7 bases matching TRBD2. V gave up 1 base and J gave up 5 bases; unmatched junction bases: 6. There are 14 residues in the CDR3. The germline V gene has CDR1 SGHDT and CDR2 YYEEEE. The CDR3 DNA reads as TGTGCCAGCAGCTTGACGGGAGGAGGGCACGAGCAGTACTTC. Its protein is CASSLTGGGHEQYF.

This clone has just a few counts. This chain connects TRBV7-8 to TRBJ1-6; D is undetermined. The CDR3 contains 13 residues. Per the germline V gene, CDR1 is SGHVS and CDR2 is FQNEAQ. Trimming left V 4 bases short and J 9 bases short, with 10 bases between. CDR3: CASSSWAGSPLHF. In DNA form, the CDR3 reads TGTGCCAGCAGCTCCTGGGCGGGTTCACCCCTCCACTTT. The full variable domain, in which reference TRBV7-8 and TRBJ1-6 provide the parts outside the CDR3, is GAGVSQSPRYKVAKRGQDVALRCDPISGHVSLFWYQQALGQGPEFLTYFQNEAQLDKSGLPSDRFFAERPEGSVSTLKIQRTQQEDSAVYLCASSSWAGSPLHFGNGTRLTVT.

The V call is TRBV30, the J call TRBJ2-7, with 8 bases lining up with TRBD1. J lost 2 bases, V lost 5 bases, and 11 bases had no gene match. The CDR3 loop spans 15 amino acids. CDR1 GTSNPN and CDR2 SVGIG come from the germline V gene (reference sequence). The DNA of the CDR3 is TGTGCCTGGGAACCGCCCGGGACAGGAGCCTACGAGCAGTACTTC. Amino acid sequence: CAWEPPGTGAYEQYF.

This rearrangement joins TRBV18 to TRBJ2-5; the D gene is possibly TRBD1 (6 bases). The CDR3 spans 14 residues. V was trimmed by 6 bases and J by 1 base, leaving 12 bases between them. Looked up from germline, CDR1 is KGHSH and CDR2 is LQKENI. The CDR3 nucleotides read TGTGCCAGCTCGCTTCAGGGGTTCCAAGAGACCCAGTACTTC. Protein sequence: CASSLQGFQETQYF.

This clone has just a few counts. The CDR3 region has the DNA TGTGCCAGCAGCTTAAGCGGCAATCAGCCCCAGCATTTT. Residues: CASSLSGNQPQHF. The chain combines TRBV7-9 with TRBJ1-5; D is unresolved. The length of the CDR3 is 13 residues. Germline V gives CDR1 SEHNR, CDR2 FQNEAQ (reference sequence). The ends were cut back, 2 bases at V and 2 bases at J, with 4 bases in the middle. The complete variable domain, with remaining parts taken from reference TRBV7-9 and TRBJ1-5, reads DTGVSQNPRHKITKRGQNVTFRCDPISEHNRLYWYRQTLGQGPEFLTYFQNEAQLEKSRLLSDRFSAERPKGSFSTLEIQRTEQGDSAMYLCASSLSGNQPQHFGDGTRLSIL.

The chain has TRBV5-4 and TRBJ1-2, with a weak D call TRBD1 (6 bases). Germline V gene sequence: CDR1 SGHNT, CDR2 YYREEE (reference sequence). The CDR3 contains 14 residues. Trimming removed 2 bases at V and 8 bases at J, with 16 bases between. CDR3 DNA: TGTGCCAGCAGCTTCGACCACAGGGCCGGGGGCTACACCTTC. Translation: CASSFDHRAGGYTF.

The V gene is TRBV23-1, the J gene TRBJ2-3; TRBD1 aligns across 8 bases. TRBV23-1 has ORF status, its function being uncertain. The V segment lost 7 bases and the J segment 0 bases; nucleotides outside the gene matches: 9. The CDR3 runs 16 residues. CDR3 sequence reads: CASTTPGQASTDTQYF. CDR3 sequence (DNA): TGCGCCAGCACCACACCGGGACAGGCGAGCACAGATACGCAGTATTTT.

The chain couples TRBV18 to TRBJ1-1; 8 bases fit TRBD1. The CDR3 contains 12 residues. Germline V gene data show CDR1 as KGHSH and CDR2 as LQKENI. J gave up 8 bases and V 4 bases, and 3 bases lay outside the gene matches. CDR3 sequence (DNA): TGTGCCAGCTCACTACGGACAGGGGAAGCTTTCTTT. It translates to CASSLRTGEAFF.

The rearrangement links TRBV7-3 to TRBJ2-1, with 13 nucleotides matching TRBD2. V lost 4 bases and J lost 10; bases outside the gene matches: 4. The CDR3 runs 14 residues. Germline V gene data show CDR1 as SGHTA and CDR2 as FQGTGA. The chain's CDR3 is CASSSRLAGGEQFF. Here the CDR3 DNA reads TGTGCCAGCAGCTCCAGACTAGCGGGAGGCGAGCAGTTCTTC.

V is TRBV6-5 and J is TRBJ1-2, with unresolved D. CDR1 is MNHEY and CDR2 is SVGAGI in the germline V gene. With 6 bases removed from V and 6 bases from J, the gap between germline ends came to 14 bases. CDR3 size: 13 residues. The CDR3 here is CASRPRGVDGYTF. CDR3 nucleotide sequence: TGTGCCAGCAGGCCTCGGGGAGTGGATGGCTACACCTTC.

This clone was observed a few times. CDR3 loop: CSVEDGARTEQYF. As DNA, the CDR3 is TGCAGCGTTGAAGATGGGGCCAGGACAGAGCAGTACTTC. This rearrangement joins TRBV29-1 to TRBJ2-7; D might be TRBD1 (5 bases). V was pared by 0 bases and J by 7 bases, with 13 bases between. CDR1 SQVTM and CDR2 ANQGSEA come from the germline V gene. The CDR3 runs 13 residues.

V and J are TRBV13 and TRBJ1-1; TRBD1 aligns across 8 bases. CDR3 length: 13 residues. V was pared by 0 bases and J by 6 bases, with 0 bases of the junction left unmatched. The germline gives CDR1 PRHDT, CDR2 FYEKMQ (reference sequence). CDR3 sequence reads: CASSLGTGAEAFF. CDR3 bases: TGTGCCAGCAGCTTAGGGACAGGGGCTGAAGCTTTCTTT.